This T cell receptor beta chain was retrieved from a study of tissue T cells after allogeneic stem cell transplantation. Here immunoSEQ multiplex PCR was the method, and the copy in TCRdb shows in-frame clones only, minus some. The table includes under 2,000 clones, about 75% detected once. The CDR3 has 13 residues. V was pared by 0 bases and J by 6 bases, with 6 bases between. The germline CDR1 and CDR2 sequences are LNHDA and SQIVND (reference sequence). The table lists this clone with a count of one. The chain carries TRBV19 and TRBJ1-5; D ambiguous. The TCR originated in a male patient aged 35-70 years with steroid-refractory graft-versus-host disease after an allogeneic stem cell transplant. The graft donor may have given rise to some T cells. The sample in question was colon tissue, obtained at autopsy. DNA for the CDR3: TGTGCCAGTAGTATAGATCAAGGTCAGCCCCAGCATTTT. Its translation: CASSIDQGQPQHF.